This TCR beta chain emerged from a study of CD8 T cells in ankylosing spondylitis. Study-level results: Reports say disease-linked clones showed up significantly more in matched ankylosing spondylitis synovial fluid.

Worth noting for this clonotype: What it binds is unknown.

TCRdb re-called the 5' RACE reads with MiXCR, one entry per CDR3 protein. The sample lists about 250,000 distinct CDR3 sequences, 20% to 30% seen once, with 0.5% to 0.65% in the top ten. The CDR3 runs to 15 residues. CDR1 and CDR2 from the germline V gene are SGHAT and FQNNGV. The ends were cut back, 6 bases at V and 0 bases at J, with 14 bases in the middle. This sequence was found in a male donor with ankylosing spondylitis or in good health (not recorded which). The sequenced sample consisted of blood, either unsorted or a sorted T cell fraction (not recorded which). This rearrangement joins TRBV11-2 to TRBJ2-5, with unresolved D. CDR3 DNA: TGTGCCAGCAGTCACAGACAACCCTACCAAGAGACCCAGTACTTC. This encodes CASSHRQPYQETQYF.